These T cell receptor beta chains were read from a single sample in a study of T cells in localized non-small cell lung cancer. Some clones are missing from TCRdb's copy, which holds only in-frame ones; the method was immunoSEQ multiplex PCR. The sample has roughly 48,000 clones; 60% to 85% are singletons. The sample here was PBMCs, taken before any cancer treatment. The receptors shown here come from a woman aged 40 to 75 with stage II lung adenocarcinoma. CDR3s include the opening cysteine and the closing phenylalanine or tryptophan. The order of the fields is clone size, D gene, V gene, J gene, CDR3 DNA, CDR3 protein. D genes are given only for firm matches. The size entry is marked missing in some rows and otherwise reads once, few, many or a size class.

size: .; D: .; V: TRBV5-1; J: TRBJ1-2; DNA: TGCGCCAGCAGCTTACAACCTACTAACTATGGCTACACCTTC; CDR3: CASSLQPTNYGYTF
size: .; D: .; V: TRBV4-3; J: TRBJ2-1; DNA: TGCGCCAGCAGCCAAGCTGGGGCGGCTGGGAATGAGCAGTTCTTC; CDR3: CASSQAGAAGNEQFF
size: .; D: TRBD1; V: TRBV19; J: TRBJ1-1; DNA: TGTGCCAGTAGTATCGGACAGGGCCAACACTTGAACACTGAAGCTTTCTTT; CDR3: CASSIGQGQHLNTEAFF
size: once; D: TRBD2; V: TRBV19; J: TRBJ2-2; DNA: TGTGCCAGTAGTTCACACGGGGGGGCCCCCGGGGAGCTGTTTTTT; CDR3: CASSSHGGAPGELFF
size: .; D: .; V: TRBV11-2; J: TRBJ2-1; DNA: TGTGCCAGCAGCCCTTGGGATGAGCAGTTCTTC; CDR3: CASSPWDEQFF
size: .; D: .; V: TRBV6-5; J: TRBJ1-1; DNA: TGTGCCAGCAGTCTCCTGGCGAACACTGAAGCTTTCTTT; CDR3: CASSLLANTEAFF
size: .; D: TRBD2; V: TRBV28; J: TRBJ2-7; DNA: TGTGCCAGCAGTTTTTCAGGGAGGGGGCAGTACTTC; CDR3: CASSFSGRGQYF
size: .; D: TRBD1; V: TRBV29-1; J: TRBJ1-2; DNA: TGCAGCGCCCGGACAGGGTCGGGCAACTATGGCTACACCTTC; CDR3: CSARTGSGNYGYTF
size: .; D: .; V: TRBV29-1; J: TRBJ1-3; DNA: TGCAGCGTCCTGATTAGCTCTGGAAACACCATATATTTT; CDR3: CSVLISSGNTIYF
size: .; D: TRBD1; V: TRBV5-4; J: TRBJ2-7; DNA: TGTGCCAGCAGCCCGACAGGGGAAACTTACGAGCAGTACTTC; CDR3: CASSPTGETYEQYF
size: .; D: .; V: TRBV5-5; J: TRBJ1-4; DNA: TGTGCCAGCAGCTTGGGCACCACGCCGACTAATGAAAAACTGTTTTTT; CDR3: CASSLGTTPTNEKLFF
size: .; D: .; V: TRBV18; J: TRBJ2-7; DNA: TGTGCCAGCTCACCAGGGAACTACGAGCAGTACTTC; CDR3: CASSPGNYEQYF
size: .; D: TRBD1; V: TRBV27; J: TRBJ2-7; DNA: TGTGCCAGCAGTTCGGGACAGGGTCCCTACGAGCAGTACTTC; CDR3: CASSSGQGPYEQYF
size: once; D: TRBD1; V: TRBV19; J: TRBJ1-5; DNA: TGTGCCAGTAAACACAGGGGCGGGCAGCCCCAGCATTTT; CDR3: CASKHRGGQPQHF
size: .; D: TRBD1; V: TRBV5-3; J: TRBJ2-7; DNA: TGTGCAGACTCGGGGGACAGGGGTTACGAGCAGTACTTC; CDR3: CADSGDRGYEQYF
size: .; D: TRBD1; V: TRBV4-1; J: TRBJ2-7; DNA: TGCGCCAGCAGCCACCAATTACAGGGGGCCTACGAGCAGTACTTC; CDR3: CASSHQLQGAYEQYF
size: .; D: .; V: TRBV5-1; J: TRBJ2-5; DNA: TGCGCCAGCAGCTTGGCCTATCGGGAGACCCAGTACTTC; CDR3: CASSLAYRETQYF
size: .; D: .; V: TRBV15; J: TRBJ1-1; DNA: TGTGCCACCAGCAGAAAGGGACAAGGGGCGCGAATGTGGGCTGAAGCTTTCTTT; CDR3: CATSRKGQGARMWAEAFF
size: .; D: TRBD1; V: TRBV15; J: TRBJ2-7; DNA: TGTGCCACCAGCAGCGCGAAGGGGGCCCCCTACGAGCAGTACTTC; CDR3: CATSSAKGAPYEQYF
size: .; D: .; V: TRBV6-1; J: TRBJ1-2; DNA: TGTGCCAGCAGTGAATCTCAGGCAGGTGTCTATGGCTACACCTTC; CDR3: CASSESQAGVYGYTF
size: .; D: .; V: TRBV7-3; J: TRBJ2-5; DNA: TGTGCCAGCAGCTTACGGGTCCAAGAGACCCAGTACTTC; CDR3: CASSLRVQETQYF
size: .; D: .; V: TRBV6-9; J: TRBJ2-7; DNA: TGTGCCAGCAGTGACGGAGGCTACGAGCAGTACTTC; CDR3: CASSDGGYEQYF
size: .; D: .; V: TRBV4-3; J: TRBJ2-3; DNA: TGCGCCAGCAGCCAAGATTTGGTGAGCACAGATACGCAGTATTTT; CDR3: CASSQDLVSTDTQYF
size: .; D: .; V: TRBV9; J: TRBJ1-6; DNA: TGTGCCAGCAGCTCACAGGGAACCAATTCACCCCTCCACTTT; CDR3: CASSSQGTNSPLHF
size: .; D: TRBD1; V: TRBV19; J: TRBJ2-3; DNA: TGTGCCAGTAGTACCGGAGACAGGGGCACAGATACGCAGTATTTT; CDR3: CASSTGDRGTDTQYF
size: few; D: .; V: TRBV10-2; J: TRBJ1-5; DNA: TGCGCCAGCAGTGCAGGGATAGATCAGCCCCAGCATTTT; CDR3: CASSAGIDQPQHF
size: .; D: .; V: TRBV15; J: TRBJ2-6; DNA: TGTGCCACCAGCAGAGGAAGTGATTCTGGGGCCAACGTCCTGACTTTC; CDR3: CATSRGSDSGANVLTF
size: .; D: .; V: TRBV5-4; J: TRBJ1-1; DNA: TGTGCCAGCAGCTTGGGACGTTCGGGGAACACTGAAGCTTTCTTT; CDR3: CASSLGRSGNTEAFF
size: .; D: .; V: TRBV2; J: TRBJ1-6; DNA: TGTGCCTCCAGTGGCTCGGGCAGTAATTCACCCCTCCACTTT; CDR3: CASSGSGSNSPLHF
size: .; D: TRBD2; V: TRBV2; J: TRBJ2-3; DNA: TGTGCCAGCAGTGAGGAGCGGGGGGACACAGATACGCAGTATTTT; CDR3: CASSEERGDTDTQYF
size: .; D: .; V: TRBV11-2; J: TRBJ1-4; DNA: TGTGCCAGCAGCCGCGGTGCAACTAATGAAAAACTGTTTTTT; CDR3: CASSRGATNEKLFF
size: few; D: .; V: TRBV27; J: TRBJ2-1; DNA: TGTGCCAGCAGTTTTAACGGGGGCCTATACAATGAGCAGTTCTTC; CDR3: CASSFNGGLYNEQFF
size: few; D: .; V: TRBV18; J: TRBJ1-5; DNA: TGTGCCAGCTCACCTAATCAGGGAAACAATCAGCCCCAGCATTTT; CDR3: CASSPNQGNNQPQHF
size: few; D: TRBD2; V: TRBV7-9; J: TRBJ2-1; DNA: TGTGCCAGCAGCTTAGCTGGCGGGGGGAGGTTCTTC; CDR3: CASSLAGGGRFF
size: .; D: .; V: TRBV15; J: TRBJ1-6; DNA: TGTGCCACCAGCAGAGATGGTCAAGGGGTGGGTAATTCACCCCTCCACTTT; CDR3: CATSRDGQGVGNSPLHF
size: .; D: .; V: TRBV7-8; J: TRBJ2-5; DNA: TGTGCCAGCAGCTTAGGGGGGCGCGGAGAGACCCAGTACTTC; CDR3: CASSLGGRGETQYF
size: few; D: TRBD1; V: TRBV30; J: TRBJ2-7; DNA: TGTGCCTGGAGTCGCGGGACAGGGAGAGGGTATGAGCAGTACTTC; CDR3: CAWSRGTGRGYEQYF
size: .; D: .; V: TRBV7-2; J: TRBJ1-4; DNA: TGTGCCAGCAGCGGAGCGGATGAAAAACTGTTTTTT; CDR3: CASSGADEKLFF
size: .; D: .; V: TRBV15; J: TRBJ2-5; DNA: TGTGCCACCAGCAGAGATGCGGGGAGTGGGGGGGAGACCCAGTACTTC; CDR3: CATSRDAGSGGETQYF
size: .; D: .; V: TRBV30; J: TRBJ1-4; DNA: TGTGCCTGGGCTCCCACGGACACCTCTAATGAAAAACTGTTTTTT; CDR3: CAWAPTDTSNEKLFF
size: .; D: TRBD2; V: TRBV28; J: TRBJ2-3; DNA: TGTGCCAGCAGTCCTCCGGGACTAGAGTTTGGCACAGATACGCAGTATTTT; CDR3: CASSPPGLEFGTDTQYF
size: .; D: .; V: TRBV19; J: TRBJ1-2; DNA: TGTGCCAGTAGTATGGGAAGGGCGGATGGCTACACCTTC; CDR3: CASSMGRADGYTF
size: .; D: TRBD1; V: TRBV7-9; J: TRBJ1-2; DNA: TGTGCCAGCAGCCTTCAGGGGGCCTATGACTACACCTTC; CDR3: CASSLQGAYDYTF
size: .; D: .; V: TRBV7-9; J: TRBJ2-7; DNA: TGTGCCAGCAGCTTACACAGCTCCTACGAGCAGTACTTC; CDR3: CASSLHSSYEQYF
size: .; D: .; V: TRBV27; J: TRBJ2-3; DNA: TGTGCCAGCAGCTCGGAGCTTTTCGGAGATACGCAGTATTTT; CDR3: CASSSELFGDTQYF
size: .; D: TRBD2; V: TRBV4-3; J: TRBJ2-5; DNA: TGCGCCAGCAGCCAAGATGCCCGGGGTAGCGGGGGGCTCCAAGAGACCCAGTACTTC; CDR3: CASSQDARGSGGLQETQYF
size: .; D: .; V: TRBV30; J: TRBJ1-1; DNA: TGTGCCTCCGAACGGGGAGGAACTGAAGCTTTCTTT; CDR3: CASERGGTEAFF
size: .; D: .; V: TRBV6-5; J: TRBJ2-6; DNA: TGTGCCAGCAGGGGGACGGATTCTGGGGCCAACGTCCTGACTTTC; CDR3: CASRGTDSGANVLTF
size: once; D: .; V: TRBV15; J: TRBJ2-3; DNA: TGTGCCACCAGCTCGGGGGGAAGGGGGCAAACAGATACGCAGTATTTT; CDR3: CATSSGGRGQTDTQYF
size: .; D: .; V: TRBV7-9; J: TRBJ1-5; DNA: TGTGCCAGCAGCTTAGCCGGTGTCAGCAATCAGCCCCAGCATTTT; CDR3: CASSLAGVSNQPQHF
size: few; D: .; V: TRBV14; J: TRBJ2-7; DNA: TGTGCCAGCAGCGCCAGGGGCAGCTCCTACGAGCAGTACTTC; CDR3: CASSARGSSYEQYF
size: few; D: TRBD2; V: TRBV6-5; J: TRBJ2-3; DNA: TGTGCCAGCAGTTGGACTAGCGGGGTCACAGATACGCAGTATTTT; CDR3: CASSWTSGVTDTQYF
size: .; D: TRBD2; V: TRBV15; J: TRBJ2-3; DNA: TGTGCCACCAGCGGGGGACTAGCGGGGCCCACAGATACGCAGTATTTT; CDR3: CATSGGLAGPTDTQYF
size: many; D: .; V: TRBV7-9; J: TRBJ1-1; DNA: TGTGCCAGCAGTCTTGACATGAACACTGAAGCTTTCTTT; CDR3: CASSLDMNTEAFF